Here is one TCR beta chain with its context. As yet, its antigen is unknown. Clones were sequenced by immunoSEQ multiplex PCR, and TCRdb holds only the in-frame ones, with some missing. This table holds a few hundred thousand clones, around 88% found once. This sample was included in a study of cytomegalovirus exposure and HLA in healthy donors. For the study at large: A later analysis reported the same platform for the roughly 120 validation repertoires and the approximately 700 first-cohort repertoires. Findings of the study overall: A few CMV-associated chains proved CMV antigen-specific in vitro. With high specificity and sensitivity, the classifier reportedly diagnosed cytomegalovirus status. A subsequent analysis found that TCR clusters from the first cohort also tended to co-occur in the 130 or so validation repertoires, with under 95% of cluster scores above 0.

This CDR3 region has 13 residues. The germline CDR1 and CDR2 sequences are SGHRS and YFSETQ. The J segment lost 6 bases and the V segment lost 6 bases, leaving 4 bases of the junction unmatched. The source is a woman under 30 in good health and CMV-seronegative. Sequencing was carried out using PBMCs. V is TRBV5-1 and J is TRBJ2-1; 9 bases align to TRBD2. The CDR3 is CASTGAGGNEQFF. CDR3 in DNA: TGCGCCAGCACAGGAGCGGGAGGCAATGAGCAGTTCTTC.